A selection of T cell receptor beta chains follows, all from one sample in a study of blood T cell repertoires in COVID-19. The assay was immunoSEQ multiplex PCR, and TCRdb's table has in-frame clones only and misses some. The sample holds some 100,000 clones; approximately 79% are singletons and the top ten take over 3.5%. Sequenced input: peripheral blood. These receptors were obtained from a man between 65 and 85 years old with COVID-19, enrolled during active disease. Each CDR3 is given with its conserved first and last residue. D genes are given only for firm matches. Not every row has a clone size; where given, it reads once, few, many or a size class.

j_call: TRBJ1-6
v_call: TRBV28
clone_size: -
cdr3_length: 17
d_call: -
cdr3_aa: CASSLIRGFSYNSPLHF
cdr3_nt: TGTGCCAGCAGTTTAATCCGGGGGTTCTCCTATAATTCACCCCTCCACTTT

j_call: TRBJ2-1
v_call: TRBV7-3
clone_size: -
cdr3_length: 15
d_call: TRBD2
cdr3_aa: CASSPGLAGAYEQFF
cdr3_nt: TGTGCCAGCAGCCCCGGACTAGCGGGAGCTTATGAGCAGTTCTTC

j_call: TRBJ2-7
v_call: TRBV6-6
clone_size: -
cdr3_length: 14
d_call: -
cdr3_aa: CASSSYDSTYEQYF
cdr3_nt: TGTGCCAGCAGTTCCTATGACAGTACCTACGAGCAGTACTTC

j_call: TRBJ1-1
v_call: TRBV10-3
clone_size: -
cdr3_length: 13
d_call: -
cdr3_aa: CAISREVQPEAFF
cdr3_nt: TGTGCCATCAGTCGGGAGGTCCAACCTGAAGCTTTCTTT

j_call: TRBJ1-5
v_call: TRBV27
clone_size: -
cdr3_length: 16
d_call: -
cdr3_aa: CASSPVGSVGNQPQHF
cdr3_nt: TGTGCCAGCAGTCCCGTCGGGTCTGTTGGTAATCAGCCCCAGCATTTT

j_call: TRBJ2-2
v_call: TRBV9
clone_size: -
cdr3_length: 16
d_call: TRBD2
cdr3_aa: CASSFRLAGRTGELFF
cdr3_nt: TGTGCCAGCAGTTTTAGGCTAGCGGGGAGAACCGGGGAGCTGTTTTTT

j_call: TRBJ2-7
v_call: TRBV18
clone_size: -
cdr3_length: 14
d_call: -
cdr3_aa: CASSPTDVSYEQYF
cdr3_nt: TGTGCCAGCTCACCGACTGACGTCTCCTACGAGCAGTACTTC

j_call: TRBJ2-3
v_call: TRBV3-1/TRBV3-2
clone_size: -
cdr3_length: 18
d_call: TRBD2
cdr3_aa: CASSRGLAGGPGTDTQYF
cdr3_nt: TGTGCCAGCAGCCGGGGACTAGCGGGAGGGCCCGGCACAGATACGCAGTATTTT

j_call: TRBJ2-1
v_call: TRBV7-2
clone_size: -
cdr3_length: 14
d_call: TRBD2
cdr3_aa: CASSLAGGPNEQFF
cdr3_nt: TGTGCCAGCAGCTTAGCGGGAGGGCCCAATGAGCAGTTCTTC

j_call: TRBJ2-1
v_call: TRBV28
clone_size: once
cdr3_length: 12
d_call: -
cdr3_aa: CASSFPSKEQFF
cdr3_nt: TGTGCCAGCAGTTTCCCCAGTAAGGAGCAGTTCTTC

j_call: TRBJ1-2
v_call: TRBV7-2
clone_size: -
cdr3_length: 15
d_call: TRBD1
cdr3_aa: CASSLNRGVNYGYTF
cdr3_nt: TGTGCCAGCAGTCTCAACAGGGGAGTGAACTATGGCTACACCTTC

j_call: TRBJ2-7
v_call: TRBV19
clone_size: -
cdr3_length: 13
d_call: TRBD1
cdr3_aa: CASMGQGAWEQYF
cdr3_nt: TGTGCCAGTATGGGACAGGGGGCGTGGGAGCAGTACTTC

j_call: TRBJ2-7
v_call: TRBV19
clone_size: -
cdr3_length: 15
d_call: TRBD2
cdr3_aa: CASSALPGLVYEQYF
cdr3_nt: TGTGCCAGTAGTGCCCTCCCGGGACTAGTCTACGAGCAGTACTTC

j_call: TRBJ2-1
v_call: TRBV9
clone_size: -
cdr3_length: 15
d_call: TRBD2
cdr3_aa: CASSGTSGPYNEQFF
cdr3_nt: TGTGCCAGCAGCGGTACTAGCGGACCCTACAATGAGCAGTTCTTC

j_call: TRBJ2-7
v_call: TRBV28
clone_size: -
cdr3_length: 15
d_call: TRBD2
cdr3_aa: CASSLFSGGLYEQYF
cdr3_nt: TGTGCCAGCAGTTTATTTAGCGGGGGCCTCTACGAGCAGTACTTC

j_call: TRBJ2-1
v_call: TRBV6-2/TRBV6-3
clone_size: few
cdr3_length: 19
d_call: TRBD2
cdr3_aa: CASSSRGTPGLAGGGEQFF
cdr3_nt: TGTGCCAGCAGTTCCCGCGGGACACCCGGACTAGCGGGAGGTGGGGAGCAGTTCTTC

j_call: TRBJ2-1
v_call: TRBV7-2
clone_size: few
cdr3_length: 15
d_call: TRBD2
cdr3_aa: CASSGGLAGGYEQFF
cdr3_nt: TGTGCCAGCAGCGGGGGACTAGCGGGAGGTTATGAGCAGTTCTTC

j_call: TRBJ2-7
v_call: TRBV4-1
clone_size: -
cdr3_length: 13
d_call: -
cdr3_aa: CASSPTGRYEQYF
cdr3_nt: TGCGCCAGCAGCCCAACAGGGCGCTACGAGCAGTACTTC

j_call: TRBJ1-1
v_call: TRBV6-4
clone_size: -
cdr3_length: 13
d_call: -
cdr3_aa: CASSKQKNTEAFF
cdr3_nt: TGTGCCAGCAGTAAACAGAAGAACACTGAAGCTTTCTTT

j_call: TRBJ1-4
v_call: TRBV6-1
clone_size: -
cdr3_length: 14
d_call: -
cdr3_aa: CASTDGGVGEKLFF
cdr3_nt: TGTGCCAGCACCGACGGGGGGGTGGGCGAAAAACTGTTTTTT

j_call: TRBJ1-1
v_call: TRBV18
clone_size: -
cdr3_length: 17
d_call: TRBD1
cdr3_aa: CASSRSGTGIVNTEAFF
cdr3_nt: TGTGCCAGCTCACGATCGGGGACAGGGATCGTGAACACTGAAGCTTTCTTT

j_call: TRBJ1-2
v_call: TRBV28
clone_size: few
cdr3_length: 15
d_call: -
cdr3_aa: CASSSLTGPNYGYTF
cdr3_nt: TGTGCCAGCAGTTCCCTCACAGGGCCTAACTATGGCTACACCTTC

j_call: TRBJ2-1
v_call: TRBV4-1
clone_size: -
cdr3_length: 15
d_call: TRBD2
cdr3_aa: CASSPPLAGGNEQFF
cdr3_nt: TGCGCCAGCAGCCCACCCCTAGCGGGAGGGAATGAGCAGTTCTTC

j_call: TRBJ2-3
v_call: TRBV7-2
clone_size: -
cdr3_length: 14
d_call: -
cdr3_aa: CASSFGGATDTQYF
cdr3_nt: TGTGCCAGCAGCTTTGGCGGAGCCACAGATACGCAGTATTTT

j_call: TRBJ2-1
v_call: TRBV4-3
clone_size: -
cdr3_length: 14
d_call: TRBD2
cdr3_aa: CASSQGGLAGVQFF
cdr3_nt: TGCGCCAGCAGCCAAGGGGGACTAGCGGGAGTTCAGTTCTTC

j_call: TRBJ1-2
v_call: TRBV27
clone_size: -
cdr3_length: 12
d_call: -
cdr3_aa: CASSRGFYGYTF
cdr3_nt: TGTGCCAGCAGCAGGGGATTCTATGGCTACACCTTC

j_call: TRBJ2-1
v_call: TRBV7-2
clone_size: -
cdr3_length: 18
d_call: TRBD2
cdr3_aa: CASSLSPPSGTTYNEQFF
cdr3_nt: TGTGCCAGCAGCTTATCCCCACCATCGGGGACTACCTACAATGAGCAGTTCTTC

j_call: TRBJ2-1
v_call: TRBV28
clone_size: -
cdr3_length: 16
d_call: TRBD2
cdr3_aa: CASSLTTSLTDNEQFF
cdr3_nt: TGTGCCAGCAGTTTAACGACTAGCCTCACTGACAATGAGCAGTTCTTC

j_call: TRBJ1-1
v_call: TRBV2
clone_size: -
cdr3_length: 14
d_call: -
cdr3_aa: CASSETASDTEAFF
cdr3_nt: TGTGCCAGCAGTGAAACAGCCTCGGACACTGAAGCTTTCTTT

j_call: TRBJ2-1
v_call: TRBV24-1
clone_size: -
cdr3_length: 16
d_call: TRBD1
cdr3_aa: CATSDYRDRESNEQFF
cdr3_nt: TGTGCCACCAGTGATTATAGGGACAGGGAGTCCAATGAGCAGTTCTTC

j_call: TRBJ2-2
v_call: TRBV5-1
clone_size: -
cdr3_length: 15
d_call: -
cdr3_aa: CASSLGTTNTGELFF
cdr3_nt: TGCGCCAGCAGCTTGGGCACAACGAACACCGGGGAGCTGTTTTTT

j_call: TRBJ2-2
v_call: TRBV9
clone_size: -
cdr3_length: 15
d_call: -
cdr3_aa: CASSPRGTHIGELFF
cdr3_nt: TGTGCCAGCAGCCCCCGGGGGACCCACATCGGGGAGCTGTTTTTT

j_call: TRBJ2-7
v_call: TRBV4-3
clone_size: -
cdr3_length: 15
d_call: -
cdr3_aa: CASSQGNSGNYEQYF
cdr3_nt: TGCGCCAGCAGCCAAGGAAACTCCGGGAACTACGAGCAGTACTTC

j_call: TRBJ2-2
v_call: TRBV7-6
clone_size: -
cdr3_length: 16
d_call: -
cdr3_aa: CASSLVPGRSTGELFF
cdr3_nt: TGTGCCAGCAGCTTAGTCCCCGGGAGAAGTACCGGGGAGCTGTTTTTT

j_call: TRBJ1-2
v_call: TRBV5-4
clone_size: -
cdr3_length: 14
d_call: -
cdr3_aa: CASSLGQQNYGYTF
cdr3_nt: TGTGCCAGCAGCTTGGGACAGCAAAACTATGGCTACACCTTC

j_call: TRBJ2-1
v_call: TRBV2
clone_size: -
cdr3_length: 15
d_call: TRBD2
cdr3_aa: CASISRGGRVNEQFF
cdr3_nt: TGTGCCAGCATTAGTCGTGGCGGGAGGGTGAATGAGCAGTTCTTC

j_call: TRBJ2-5
v_call: TRBV7-2
clone_size: many
cdr3_length: 11
d_call: -
cdr3_aa: CASSLQETQYF
cdr3_nt: TGTGCCAGCAGCCTCCAAGAGACCCAGTACTTC

j_call: TRBJ2-3
v_call: TRBV29-1
clone_size: -
cdr3_length: 15
d_call: TRBD2
cdr3_aa: CSVGGEWASTDTQYF
cdr3_nt: TGCAGCGTGGGGGGGGAATGGGCTAGCACAGATACGCAGTATTTT

j_call: TRBJ2-7
v_call: TRBV6-6
clone_size: -
cdr3_length: 16
d_call: TRBD2
cdr3_aa: CASSYKSSGRLYEQYF
cdr3_nt: TGTGCCAGCAGTTACAAGAGTAGCGGGCGCCTCTACGAGCAGTACTTC

j_call: TRBJ2-1
v_call: TRBV4-3
clone_size: -
cdr3_length: 15
d_call: -
cdr3_aa: CASSQDVALHSEEFF
cdr3_nt: TGCGCCAGCAGCCAAGATGTGGCACTACATTCAGAGGAGTTCTTC

j_call: TRBJ1-5
v_call: TRBV27
clone_size: medium-sized
cdr3_length: 13
d_call: -
cdr3_aa: CASSLRGFGPQHF
cdr3_nt: TGTGCCAGCAGTTTACGGGGGTTTGGGCCCCAGCATTTT

j_call: TRBJ2-3
v_call: TRBV2
clone_size: -
cdr3_length: 15
d_call: -
cdr3_aa: CASSWGAGATDTQYF
cdr3_nt: TGTGCCAGCTCTTGGGGGGCGGGAGCAACAGATACGCAGTATTTT

j_call: TRBJ1-1
v_call: TRBV5-5
clone_size: -
cdr3_length: 14
d_call: TRBD1
cdr3_aa: CASSFGQDNTEAFF
cdr3_nt: TGTGCCAGCAGCTTCGGACAGGACAACACTGAAGCTTTCTTT

j_call: TRBJ2-1
v_call: TRBV7-3
clone_size: -
cdr3_length: 15
d_call: TRBD1
cdr3_aa: CASSRGGAAYNEQFF
cdr3_nt: TGTGCCAGCAGCCGAGGGGGCGCGGCCTACAATGAGCAGTTCTTC

j_call: TRBJ1-4
v_call: TRBV2
clone_size: -
cdr3_length: 14
d_call: -
cdr3_aa: CASIESRVNEKLFF
cdr3_nt: TGTGCCAGCATTGAGTCCCGAGTTAATGAAAAACTGTTTTTT

j_call: TRBJ2-1
v_call: TRBV11-3
clone_size: -
cdr3_length: 15
d_call: TRBD2
cdr3_aa: CASSLNSGNYNEQFF
cdr3_nt: TGTGCCAGCAGCTTAAATAGCGGGAACTACAATGAGCAGTTCTTC

j_call: TRBJ1-5
v_call: TRBV7-8
clone_size: few
cdr3_length: 15
d_call: -
cdr3_aa: CASSLASRAPGPQHF
cdr3_nt: TGTGCCAGCAGCTTAGCCAGCAGGGCGCCGGGGCCCCAGCATTTT

j_call: TRBJ2-5
v_call: TRBV5-4
clone_size: -
cdr3_length: 15
d_call: TRBD1
cdr3_aa: CASTSTGVSGETQYF
cdr3_nt: TGTGCCAGCACCTCGACAGGGGTGAGTGGAGAGACCCAGTACTTC

j_call: TRBJ2-2
v_call: TRBV25-1
clone_size: -
cdr3_length: 18
d_call: -
cdr3_aa: CASSDAGQAKSNTGELFF
cdr3_nt: TGTGCCAGCAGTGACGCCGGACAAGCCAAATCGAACACCGGGGAGCTGTTTTTT

j_call: TRBJ2-1
v_call: TRBV7-2
clone_size: -
cdr3_length: 16
d_call: -
cdr3_aa: CASSPTIWSSYNEQFF
cdr3_nt: TGTGCCAGCAGCCCTACAATATGGAGCTCCTACAATGAGCAGTTCTTC

j_call: TRBJ2-1
v_call: TRBV6-4
clone_size: -
cdr3_length: 16
d_call: -
cdr3_aa: CASSVQGAYLINEQFF
cdr3_nt: TGTGCCAGCAGCGTGCAAGGAGCGTACCTTATTAATGAGCAGTTCTTC

j_call: TRBJ2-3
v_call: TRBV27
clone_size: -
cdr3_length: 18
d_call: TRBD2
cdr3_aa: CASSFRASGRGGTDTQYF
cdr3_nt: TGTGCCAGCAGTTTTAGGGCTAGCGGGAGGGGCGGGACAGATACGCAGTATTTT

j_call: TRBJ2-1
v_call: TRBV5-1
clone_size: -
cdr3_length: 12
d_call: -
cdr3_aa: CASSSQGNEQFF
cdr3_nt: TGCGCCAGCAGCTCGCAGGGGAATGAGCAGTTCTTC

j_call: TRBJ1-2
v_call: TRBV7-2
clone_size: -
cdr3_length: 15
d_call: TRBD1
cdr3_aa: CASSLGTGDNYGYTF
cdr3_nt: TGTGCCAGCAGCTTAGGGACAGGGGATAACTATGGCTACACCTTC

j_call: TRBJ1-1
v_call: TRBV12-3/TRBV12-4
clone_size: -
cdr3_length: 11
d_call: -
cdr3_aa: CASSTQGSAFF
cdr3_nt: TGTGCCAGCAGCACCCAGGGATCAGCTTTCTTT